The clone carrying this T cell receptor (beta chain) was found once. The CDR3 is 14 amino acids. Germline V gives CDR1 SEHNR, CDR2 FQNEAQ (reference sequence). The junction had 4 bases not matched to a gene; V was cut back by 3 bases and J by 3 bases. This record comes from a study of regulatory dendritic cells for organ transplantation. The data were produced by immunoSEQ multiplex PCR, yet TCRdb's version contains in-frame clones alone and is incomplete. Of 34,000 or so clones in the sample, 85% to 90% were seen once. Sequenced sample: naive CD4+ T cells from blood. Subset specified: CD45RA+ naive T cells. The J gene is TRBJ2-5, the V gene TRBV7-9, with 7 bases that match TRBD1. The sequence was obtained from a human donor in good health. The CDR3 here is CASSLYDREETQYF. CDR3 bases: TGTGCCAGCAGCTTGTACGACAGGGAAGAGACCCAGTACTTC. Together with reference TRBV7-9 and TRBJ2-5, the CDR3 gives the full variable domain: DTGVSQNPRHKITKRGQNVTFRCDPISEHNRLYWYRQTLGQGPEFLTYFQNEAQLEKSRLLSDRFSAERPKGSFSTLEIQRTEQGDSAMYLCASSLYDREETQYFGPGTRLLVL.